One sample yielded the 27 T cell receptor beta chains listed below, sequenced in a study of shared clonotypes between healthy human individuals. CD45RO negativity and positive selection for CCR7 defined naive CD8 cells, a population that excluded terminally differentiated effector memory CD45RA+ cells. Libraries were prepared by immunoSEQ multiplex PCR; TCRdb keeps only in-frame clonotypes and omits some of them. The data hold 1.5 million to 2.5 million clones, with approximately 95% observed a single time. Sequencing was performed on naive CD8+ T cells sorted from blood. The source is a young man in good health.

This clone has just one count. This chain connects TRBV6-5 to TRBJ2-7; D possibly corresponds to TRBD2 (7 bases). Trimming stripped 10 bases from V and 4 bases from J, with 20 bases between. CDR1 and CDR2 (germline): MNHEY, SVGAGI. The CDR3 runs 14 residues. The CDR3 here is CATQFTGGRYEQYF. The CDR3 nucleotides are TGTGCCACACAGTTTACGGGGGGCAGGTACGAGCAGTACTTC.

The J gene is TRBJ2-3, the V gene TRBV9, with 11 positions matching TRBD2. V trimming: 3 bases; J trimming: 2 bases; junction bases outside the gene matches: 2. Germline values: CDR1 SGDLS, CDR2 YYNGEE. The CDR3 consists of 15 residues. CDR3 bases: TGTGCCAGCAGCGCGACTAGCGGGACCACAGATACGCAGTATTTT. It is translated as CASSATSGTTDTQYF.

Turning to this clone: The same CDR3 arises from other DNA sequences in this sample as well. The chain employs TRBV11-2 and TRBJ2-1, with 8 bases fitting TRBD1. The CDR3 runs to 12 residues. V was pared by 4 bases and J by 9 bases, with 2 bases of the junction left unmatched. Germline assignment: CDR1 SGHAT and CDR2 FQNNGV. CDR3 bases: TGTGCCAGCAGCTCGGACAGGGCTGAGCAGTTCTTC. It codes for CASSSDRAEQFF.

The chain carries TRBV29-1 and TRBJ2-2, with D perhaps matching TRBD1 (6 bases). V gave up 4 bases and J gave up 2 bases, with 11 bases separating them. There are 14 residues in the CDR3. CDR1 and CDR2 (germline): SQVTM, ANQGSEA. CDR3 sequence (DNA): TGCAGCGTTGCGGGACACACCAACACCGGGGAGCTGTTTTTT. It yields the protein CSVAGHTNTGELFF.

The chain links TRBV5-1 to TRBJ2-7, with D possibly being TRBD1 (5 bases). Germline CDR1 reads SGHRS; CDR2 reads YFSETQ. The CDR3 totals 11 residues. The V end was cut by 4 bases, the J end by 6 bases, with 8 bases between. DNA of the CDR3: TGCGCCAGCAGCCACCAGGGCGAGCAGTACTTC. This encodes CASSHQGEQYF.

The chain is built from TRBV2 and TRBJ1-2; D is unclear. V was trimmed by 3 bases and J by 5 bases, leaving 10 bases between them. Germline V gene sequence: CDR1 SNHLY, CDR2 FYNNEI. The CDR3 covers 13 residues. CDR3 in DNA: TGTGCCAGCAGTGAGAAAAACTTATATGGCTACACCTTC. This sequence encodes CASSEKNLYGYTF.

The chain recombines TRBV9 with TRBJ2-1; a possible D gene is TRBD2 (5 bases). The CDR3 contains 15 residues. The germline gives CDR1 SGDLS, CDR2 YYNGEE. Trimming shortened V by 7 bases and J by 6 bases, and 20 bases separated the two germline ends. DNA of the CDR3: TGTGCCAGCTCCACCACCAAGGTAGGAGGCAATGAGCAGTTCTTC. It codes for CASSTTKVGGNEQFF.

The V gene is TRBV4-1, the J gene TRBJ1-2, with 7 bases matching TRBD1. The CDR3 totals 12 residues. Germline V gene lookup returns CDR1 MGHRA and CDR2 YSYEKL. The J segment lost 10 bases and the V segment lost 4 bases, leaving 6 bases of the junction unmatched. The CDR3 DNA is TGCGCCAGCAGCCCGACAGGGACTCACTACACCTTC. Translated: CASSPTGTHYTF.

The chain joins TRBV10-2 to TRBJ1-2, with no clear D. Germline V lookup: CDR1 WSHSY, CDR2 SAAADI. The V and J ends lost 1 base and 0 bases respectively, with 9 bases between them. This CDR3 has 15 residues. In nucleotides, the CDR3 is TGCGCCAGCAGTGAGTTTACCGGCCCTAACTATGGCTACACCTTC. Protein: CASSEFTGPNYGYTF.

CDR3: CASSLWGQDSDGYTF. In nucleotides, the CDR3 is TGTGCCAGCAGTTTATGGGGGCAGGATTCCGATGGCTACACCTTC. The gene calls are TRBV28 and TRBJ1-2; possible D gene TRBD1, 5 bases. CDR1 MDHEN and CDR2 SYDVKM come from the germline V gene. The CDR3 is 15 amino acids. Trimming took 0 bases from V and 6 from J, leaving 14 bases between them.

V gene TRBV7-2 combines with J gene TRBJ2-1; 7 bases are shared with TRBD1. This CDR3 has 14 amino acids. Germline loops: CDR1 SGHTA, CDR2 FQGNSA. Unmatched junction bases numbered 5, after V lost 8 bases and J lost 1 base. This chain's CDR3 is CASSKTGSYNEQFF. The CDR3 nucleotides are TGTGCCAGCTCCAAGACAGGGTCCTACAATGAGCAGTTCTTC. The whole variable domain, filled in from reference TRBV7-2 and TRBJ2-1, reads GAGVSQSPSNKVTEKGKDVELRCDPISGHTALYWYRQSLGQGLEFLIYFQGNSAPDKSGLPSDRFSAERTGGSVSTLTIQRTQQEDSAVYLCASSKTGSYNEQFFGPGTRLTVL.

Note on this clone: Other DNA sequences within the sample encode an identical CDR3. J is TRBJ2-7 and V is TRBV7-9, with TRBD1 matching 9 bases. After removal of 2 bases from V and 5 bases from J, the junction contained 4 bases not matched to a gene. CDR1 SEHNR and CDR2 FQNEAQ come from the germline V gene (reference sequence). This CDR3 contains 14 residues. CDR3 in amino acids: CASSLTGQGNEQYF. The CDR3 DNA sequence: TGTGCCAGCAGCTTAACCGGACAGGGGAACGAGCAGTACTTC.

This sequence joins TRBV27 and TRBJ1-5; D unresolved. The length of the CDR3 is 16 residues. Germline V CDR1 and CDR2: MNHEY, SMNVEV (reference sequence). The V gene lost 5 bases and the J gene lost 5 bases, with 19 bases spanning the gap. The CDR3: CASSPSPDPQYQPQHF. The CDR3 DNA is TGTGCCAGCAGTCCCTCACCCGATCCCCAATATCAGCCCCAGCATTTT.

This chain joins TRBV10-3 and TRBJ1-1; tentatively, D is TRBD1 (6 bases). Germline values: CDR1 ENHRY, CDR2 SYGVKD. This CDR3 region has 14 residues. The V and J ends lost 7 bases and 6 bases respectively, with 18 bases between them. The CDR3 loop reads CAIKRAGANPEAFF. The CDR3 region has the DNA TGTGCCATCAAGAGGGCAGGGGCTAATCCTGAAGCTTTCTTT.

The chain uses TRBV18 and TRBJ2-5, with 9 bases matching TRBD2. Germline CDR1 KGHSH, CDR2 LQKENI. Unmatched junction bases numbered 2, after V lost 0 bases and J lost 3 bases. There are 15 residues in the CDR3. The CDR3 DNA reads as TGTGCCAGCTCACCACCGGTAGCGGGGGAAGAGACCCAGTACTTC. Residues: CASSPPVAGEETQYF.

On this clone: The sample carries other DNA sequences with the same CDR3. The CDR3 reads CATSRDLGYEQYF. CDR3 nucleotides: TGTGCCACCAGCAGAGATCTCGGGTACGAGCAGTACTTC. V and J are TRBV15 and TRBJ2-7; D unresolved. Trimming left V 0 bases short and J 4 bases short, with 7 bases between. Germline CDR1 and CDR2: LNHNV and YYDKDF (reference sequence). The CDR3 runs to 13 residues.

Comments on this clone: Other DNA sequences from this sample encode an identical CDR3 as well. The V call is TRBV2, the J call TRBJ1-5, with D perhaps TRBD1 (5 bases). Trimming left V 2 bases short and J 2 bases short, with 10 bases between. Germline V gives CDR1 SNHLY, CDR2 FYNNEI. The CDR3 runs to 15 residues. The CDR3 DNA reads TGTGCCAGCAGTGAACTCGGGGGTGGCAATCAGCCCCAGCATTTT. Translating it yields CASSELGGGNQPQHF.

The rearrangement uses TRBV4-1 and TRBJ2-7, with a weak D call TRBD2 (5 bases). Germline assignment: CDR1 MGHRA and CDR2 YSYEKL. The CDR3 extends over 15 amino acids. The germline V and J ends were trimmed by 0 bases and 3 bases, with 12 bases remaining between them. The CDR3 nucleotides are TGCGCCAGCAGCCAAGATCGGACTTACGGCTACGAGCAGTACTTC. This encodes CASSQDRTYGYEQYF.

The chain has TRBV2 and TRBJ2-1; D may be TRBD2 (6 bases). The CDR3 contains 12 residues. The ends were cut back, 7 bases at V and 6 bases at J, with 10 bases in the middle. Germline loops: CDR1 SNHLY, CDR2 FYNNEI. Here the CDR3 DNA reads TGTGCCAGCACGGAGGGAGTCAATGAGCAGTTCTTC. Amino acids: CASTEGVNEQFF.

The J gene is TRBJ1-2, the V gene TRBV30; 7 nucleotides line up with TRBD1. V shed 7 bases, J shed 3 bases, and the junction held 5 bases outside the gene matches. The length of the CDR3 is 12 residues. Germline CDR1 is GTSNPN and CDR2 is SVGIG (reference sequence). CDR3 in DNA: TGTGCCTCGACCGGGACAGACTATGGCTACACCTTC. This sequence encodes CASTGTDYGYTF.

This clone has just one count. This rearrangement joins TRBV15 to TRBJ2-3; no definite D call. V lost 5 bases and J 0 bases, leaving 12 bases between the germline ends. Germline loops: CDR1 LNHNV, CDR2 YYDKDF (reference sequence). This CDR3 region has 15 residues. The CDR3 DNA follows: TGTGCCACCAGCCTTCTAATTATAAGCACAGATACGCAGTATTTT. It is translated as CATSLLIISTDTQYF.

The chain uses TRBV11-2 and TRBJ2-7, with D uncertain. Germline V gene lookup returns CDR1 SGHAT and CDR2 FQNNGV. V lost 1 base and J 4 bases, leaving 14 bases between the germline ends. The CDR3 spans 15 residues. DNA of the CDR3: TGTGCCAGCAGCTTAGTTCCAGGCGGCAGTTACGAGCAGTACTTC. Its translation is CASSLVPGGSYEQYF.

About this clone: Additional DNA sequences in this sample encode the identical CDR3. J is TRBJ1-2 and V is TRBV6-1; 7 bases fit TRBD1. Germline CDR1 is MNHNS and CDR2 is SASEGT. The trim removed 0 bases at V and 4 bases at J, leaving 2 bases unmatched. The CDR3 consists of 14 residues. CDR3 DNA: TGTGCCAGCAGTGAAGCGCCAGGGGGCTATGGCTACACCTTC. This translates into CASSEAPGGYGYTF.

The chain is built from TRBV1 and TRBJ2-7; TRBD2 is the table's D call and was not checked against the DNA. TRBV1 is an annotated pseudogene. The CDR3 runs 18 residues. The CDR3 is CTSSQGPGRLAENYEQYF. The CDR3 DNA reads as TGCACCAGCAGCCAAGGCCCTGGTCGGCTAGCGGAGAACTACGAGCAGTACTTC.

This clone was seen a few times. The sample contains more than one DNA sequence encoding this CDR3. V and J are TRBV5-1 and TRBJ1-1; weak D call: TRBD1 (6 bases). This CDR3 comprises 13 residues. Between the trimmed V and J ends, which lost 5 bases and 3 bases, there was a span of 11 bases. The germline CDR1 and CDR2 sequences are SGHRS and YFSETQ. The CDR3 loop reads CASSPSGDTEAFF. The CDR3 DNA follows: TGCGCCAGCAGTCCTTCAGGGGACACTGAAGCTTTCTTT.

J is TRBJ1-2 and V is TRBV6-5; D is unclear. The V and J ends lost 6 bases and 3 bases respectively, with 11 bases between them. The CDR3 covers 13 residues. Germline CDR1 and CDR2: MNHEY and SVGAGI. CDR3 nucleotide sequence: TGTGCCAGCAGCCCGGGCCACTACTATGGCTACACCTTC. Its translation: CASSPGHYYGYTF.

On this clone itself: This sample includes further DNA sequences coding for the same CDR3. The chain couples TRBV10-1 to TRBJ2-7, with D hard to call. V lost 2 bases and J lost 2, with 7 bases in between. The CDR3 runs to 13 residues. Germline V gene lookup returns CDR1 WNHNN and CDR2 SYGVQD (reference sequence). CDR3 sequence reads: CASSEGGAYEQYF. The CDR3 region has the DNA TGCGCCAGCAGTGAGGGCGGTGCCTACGAGCAGTACTTC.